The clone carrying this TCR beta chain showed up many times. The antigen remains undetermined. TCRdb analysed the RT-PCR reads with MiXCR anew, one entry per CDR3 protein. The sample lists more than 200,000 distinct CDR3 sequences, 9% to 15% seen once, with about 7.8% in the top ten. This CDR3 is 13 amino acids long. The V gene lost 6 bases and the J gene lost 4 bases, with 11 bases spanning the gap. The data were taken from a study of response to subunit inactivated influenza vaccine. Findings of the study overall: Each seasonal flu vaccination may recruit only limited new T cells, authors suggested.

Sequencing was performed on non-naive T cells sorted from PBMCs, taken 14 to 15 days before vaccination. V is TRBV12-3 or TRBV12-4 and J is TRBJ2-3, with D possibly being TRBD1 (6 bases). The TCR originated in a man aged 45 to 65 who received an inactivated influenza vaccine. CDR3 sequence: CASRPNRADTQYF. The CDR3, as DNA: TGTGCCAGCAGACCCAACAGGGCAGATACGCAGTATTTT.